Shown below are 11 T cell receptor beta chains from a single sample sequenced in a study of blood T cell repertoires in COVID-19. The table came from immunoSEQ multiplex PCR; TCRdb's copy has only in-frame clones and leaves some out. The table records 430,000 or so clones, about 88% of them present only once. The specimen sequenced was PBMCs or T cells enriched from blood (not recorded which). These receptors were taken from a woman aged 18 to 35 who had been exposed to COVID-19.

V usage is TRBV5-6 and J usage is TRBJ2-1; weak D call: TRBD1 (5 bases). V was clipped by 2 bases and J by 5 bases, with 11 bases between them. CDR1 and CDR2 (germline): SGHDT, YYEEEE. This CDR3 has 14 amino acids. The CDR3 sequence is CASSLGAGHNEQFF. As DNA, the CDR3 is TGTGCCAGCAGCTTAGGGGCAGGTCACAATGAGCAGTTCTTC. The full variable domain, completed using reference TRBV5-6 and TRBJ2-1, is DAGVTQSPTHLIKTRGQQVTLRCSPKSGHDTVSWYQQALGQGPQFIFQYYEEEERQRGNFPDRFSGHQFPNYSSELNVNALLLGDSALYLCASSLGAGHNEQFFGPGTRLTVL.

This chain joins TRBV11-2 and TRBJ2-7; maybe TRBD2 (6 bases). V was pared by 0 bases and J by 1 base, with 16 bases between. This CDR3 contains 17 residues. The germline V gene encodes CDR1 SGHAT and CDR2 FQNNGV. The CDR3 nucleotides are TGTGCCAGCAGCTTAGATCAAACTAGCTGGTTTTCCTACGAGCAGTACTTC. This gives the protein CASSLDQTSWFSYEQYF. The variable domain in full, completed from reference TRBV11-2 and TRBJ2-7, reads EAGVAQSPRYKIIEKRQSVAFWCNPISGHATLYWYQQILGQGPKLLIQFQNNGVVDDSQLPKDRFSAERLKGVDSTLKIQPAKLEDSAVYLCASSLDQTSWFSYEQYFGPGTRLTVT.

The chain combines TRBV6-5 with TRBJ1-3, with 8 positions matching TRBD1. The CDR3 is 16 residues long. Trimming cost V 0 bases and J 4 bases; bases outside gene matches: 5. Germline loops: CDR1 MNHEY, CDR2 SVGAGI. The CDR3 loop reads CASSYSMTGAGNTIYF. For the CDR3, the DNA is TGTGCCAGCAGTTACTCGATGACAGGGGCAGGAAACACCATATATTTT.

This clone has a handful of counts. The chain recombines TRBV12-3 or TRBV12-4 with TRBJ1-4; D uncertain. Trimming took off 3 bases at V and 15 bases at J, with 17 bases between the two ends. The CDR3 has 13 residues. The CDR3 here is CASSFRTRDPVFF. Here the CDR3 DNA reads TGTGCCAGCAGTTTCAGGACCCGGGATCCCGTGTTTTTT.

V gene TRBV7-2 combines with J gene TRBJ2-7; D is possibly TRBD1 (6 bases). Germline lookup yields CDR1 SGHTA and CDR2 FQGNSA. The CDR3 covers 15 residues. V was trimmed by 5 bases and J by 4 bases, leaving 18 bases between them. In nucleotides, the CDR3 is TGTGCCAGCAGCACGGCCGGGACACCATTTTACGAGCAGTACTTC. It is translated as CASSTAGTPFYEQYF.

This rearrangement joins TRBV6-5 to TRBJ2-7, with 8 nucleotides matching TRBD2. The CDR3 is 15 residues long. The V gene end was trimmed by 0 bases and the J gene end by 2 bases; junction bases not matched to a gene: 3. CDR1 is MNHEY, CDR2 SVGAGI, per germline. The chain's CDR3 is CASSYSPGLAYEQYF. CDR3 DNA sequence: TGTGCCAGCAGTTACTCGCCGGGACTAGCCTACGAGCAGTACTTC.

The chain carries TRBV28 and TRBJ2-7; no reliable D call. This CDR3 has 17 amino acids. V was cut by 3 bases and J by 4 bases, with 22 bases left in between. Germline CDR1 MDHEN, CDR2 SYDVKM. CDR3 coding DNA: TGTGCCAGCAGTTTCCAGTTCGCGAGTTCACTATCATACGAGCAGTACTTC. Its translation: CASSFQFASSLSYEQYF.

The rearrangement links TRBV6-1 to TRBJ1-2; D might be TRBD1 (5 bases). V lost 3 bases to trimming and J lost 5 bases, with 10 bases between them. The CDR3 covers 13 residues. In germline, CDR1 is MNHNS, CDR2 SASEGT. The CDR3 spells CASSERGGYGYTF. The CDR3 DNA follows: TGTGCCAGCAGTGAGAGGGGAGGGTATGGCTACACCTTC.

The chain couples TRBV7-2 to TRBJ1-6, with D hard to call. Trimming shortened V by 2 bases and J by 8 bases, and 13 bases separated the two germline ends. The CDR3 spans 15 residues. From germline, CDR1 is SGHTA and CDR2 FQGNSA. CDR3 nucleotides: TGTGCCAGCAGCTTACTTCCGACCGGGGATTCACCCCTCCACTTT. This gives the protein CASSLLPTGDSPLHF. Drawing the rest from reference TRBV7-2 and TRBJ1-6, the complete variable domain is GAGVSQSPSNKVTEKGKDVELRCDPISGHTALYWYRQSLGQGLEFLIYFQGNSAPDKSGLPSDRFSAERTGGSVSTLTIQRTQQEDSAVYLCASSLLPTGDSPLHFGNGTRLTVT.

The CDR3 loop is CASRATGAGNTIYF. CDR3 DNA: TGCGCCAGCAGAGCGACAGGGGCTGGAAACACCATATATTTT. The chain uses TRBV10-1 and TRBJ1-3; 8 bases are shared with TRBD1. Trimming cost V 6 bases and J 2 bases; bases outside gene matches: 3. Germline values: CDR1 WNHNN, CDR2 SYGVQD (reference sequence). CDR3 length: 14 residues.

The J gene is TRBJ1-3, the V gene TRBV5-8; TRBD1 is a possible D gene (5 bases). The CDR3 is 13 amino acids. Per the germline V gene, CDR1 is SGHTS and CDR2 is YDEGEE. Trimming shortened V by 7 bases and J by 4 bases, and 12 bases separated the two germline ends. CDR3 nucleotide sequence: TGTGCCAGCCGCCAGGGCCCCGGAAACACCATATATTTT. It translates to CASRQGPGNTIYF.